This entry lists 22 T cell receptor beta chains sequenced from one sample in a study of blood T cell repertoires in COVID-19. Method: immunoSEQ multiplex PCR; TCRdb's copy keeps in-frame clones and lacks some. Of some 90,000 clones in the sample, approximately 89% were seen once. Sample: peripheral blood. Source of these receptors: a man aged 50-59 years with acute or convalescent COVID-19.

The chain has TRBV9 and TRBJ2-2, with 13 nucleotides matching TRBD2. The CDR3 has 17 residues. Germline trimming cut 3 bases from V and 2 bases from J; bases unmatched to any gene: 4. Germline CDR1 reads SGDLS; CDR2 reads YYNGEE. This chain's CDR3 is CASSEGLAGPNTGELFF. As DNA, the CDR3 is TGTGCCAGCAGCGAGGGACTAGCGGGACCAAACACCGGGGAGCTGTTTTTT.

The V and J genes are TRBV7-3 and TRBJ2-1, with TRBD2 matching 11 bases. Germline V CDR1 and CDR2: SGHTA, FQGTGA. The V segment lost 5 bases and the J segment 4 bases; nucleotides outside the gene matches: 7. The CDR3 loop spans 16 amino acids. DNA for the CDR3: TGTGCCAGCAGCCCAGATGGGACTAGCGGATACAATGAGCAGTTCTTC. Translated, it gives CASSPDGTSGYNEQFF.

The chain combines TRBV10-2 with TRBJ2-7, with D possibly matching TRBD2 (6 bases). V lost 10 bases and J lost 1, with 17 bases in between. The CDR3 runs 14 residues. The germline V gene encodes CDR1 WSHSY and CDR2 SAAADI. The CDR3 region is CATMSGPTSYEQYF. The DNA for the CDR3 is TGCGCCACCATGAGCGGGCCGACTTCCTACGAGCAGTACTTC.

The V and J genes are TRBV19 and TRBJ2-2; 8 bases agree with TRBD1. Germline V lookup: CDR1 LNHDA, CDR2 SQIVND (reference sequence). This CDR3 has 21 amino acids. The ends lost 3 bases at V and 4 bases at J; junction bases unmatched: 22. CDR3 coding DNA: TGTGCCAGTAGTATGGTTTCTTCAAGGACAGGGATTGAAGGGGGCACCGGGGAGCTGTTTTTT. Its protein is CASSMVSSRTGIEGGTGELFF.

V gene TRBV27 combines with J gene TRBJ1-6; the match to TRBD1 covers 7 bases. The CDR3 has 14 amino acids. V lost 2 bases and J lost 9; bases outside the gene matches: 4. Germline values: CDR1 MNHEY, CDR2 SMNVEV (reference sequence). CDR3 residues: CASSLTGEASPLHF. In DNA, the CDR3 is TGTGCCAGCAGTTTAACAGGGGAGGCTTCACCCCTCCACTTT.

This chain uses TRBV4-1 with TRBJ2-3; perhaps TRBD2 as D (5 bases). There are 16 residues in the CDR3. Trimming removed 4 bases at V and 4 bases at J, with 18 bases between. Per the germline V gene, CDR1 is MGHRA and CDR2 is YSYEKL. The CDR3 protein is CASSRGGPNPADTQYF. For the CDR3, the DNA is TGCGCCAGCAGCCGAGGAGGACCGAATCCGGCAGATACGCAGTATTTT.

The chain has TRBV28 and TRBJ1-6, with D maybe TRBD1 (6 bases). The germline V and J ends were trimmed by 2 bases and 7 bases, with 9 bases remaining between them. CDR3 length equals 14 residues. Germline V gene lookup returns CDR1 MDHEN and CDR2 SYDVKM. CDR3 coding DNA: TGTGCCAGCAGTTTAAACAGGGCCAATTCACCCCTCCACTTT. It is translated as CASSLNRANSPLHF.

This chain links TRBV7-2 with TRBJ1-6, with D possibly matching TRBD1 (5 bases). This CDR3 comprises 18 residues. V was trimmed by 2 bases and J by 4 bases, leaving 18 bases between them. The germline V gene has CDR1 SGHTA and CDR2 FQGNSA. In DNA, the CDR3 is TGTGCCAGCAGCTTATCGGGTCGCGGGGCGAGGTATAATTCACCCCTCCACTTT. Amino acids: CASSLSGRGARYNSPLHF.

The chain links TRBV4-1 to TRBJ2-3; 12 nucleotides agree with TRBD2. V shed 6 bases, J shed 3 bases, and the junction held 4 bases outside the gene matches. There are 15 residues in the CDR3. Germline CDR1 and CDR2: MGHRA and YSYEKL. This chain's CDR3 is CASRPTSGRTDTQYF. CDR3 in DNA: TGCGCCAGCAGACCGACTAGCGGGAGAACAGATACGCAGTATTTT.

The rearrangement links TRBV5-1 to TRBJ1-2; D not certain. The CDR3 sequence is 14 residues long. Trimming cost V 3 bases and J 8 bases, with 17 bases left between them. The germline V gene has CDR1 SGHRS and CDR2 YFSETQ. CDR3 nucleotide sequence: TGCGCCAGCAGCTCGCAGTCCCTAGCGGGGGGCTACACCTTC. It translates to CASSSQSLAGGYTF.

Written as DNA, the CDR3 is TGTGCCAGCAGCCCATTAGGGGACAGGGGTATCGACGAGCAGTACGTC. Residues: CASSPLGDRGIDEQYV. V gene TRBV7-2 combines with J gene TRBJ2-7; 10 positions match TRBD1. The CDR3 loop spans 16 amino acids. Germline loops: CDR1 SGHTA, CDR2 FQGNSA. With 5 bases clipped from V and 5 bases from J, the junction kept 12 bases outside the gene matches.

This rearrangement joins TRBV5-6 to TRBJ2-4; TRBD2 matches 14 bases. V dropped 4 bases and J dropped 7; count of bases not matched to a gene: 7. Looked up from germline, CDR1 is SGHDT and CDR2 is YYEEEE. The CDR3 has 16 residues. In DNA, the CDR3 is TGTGCCAGCAGCGTGGGGGGACTAGCGGGAGTGAACATTCAGTACTTC. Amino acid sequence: CASSVGGLAGVNIQYF.

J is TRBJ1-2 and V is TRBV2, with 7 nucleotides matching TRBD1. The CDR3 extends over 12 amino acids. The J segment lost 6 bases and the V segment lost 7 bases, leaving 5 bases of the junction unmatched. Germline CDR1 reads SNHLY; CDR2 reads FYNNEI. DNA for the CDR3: TGTGCCAGCATCCTCAGGGGGAATGGCTACACCTTC. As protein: CASILRGNGYTF.

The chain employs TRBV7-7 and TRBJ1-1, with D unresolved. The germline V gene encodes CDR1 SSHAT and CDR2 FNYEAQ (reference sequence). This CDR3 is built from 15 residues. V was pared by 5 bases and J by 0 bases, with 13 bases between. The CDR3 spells CASSPPALLNTEAFF. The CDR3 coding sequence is TGTGCCAGCAGCCCCCCCGCACTGTTGAACACTGAAGCTTTCTTT. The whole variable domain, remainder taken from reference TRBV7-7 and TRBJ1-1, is GAGVSQSPRYKVTKRGQDVTLRCDPISSHATLYWYQQALGQGPEFLTYFNYEAQPDKSGLPSDRFSAERPEGSISTLTIQRTEQRDSAMYRCASSPPALLNTEAFFGQGTRLTVV.

CDR3 region: CSALRQGNTGELFF. CDR3 DNA: TGCAGCGCCCTAAGACAGGGGAACACCGGGGAGCTGTTTTTT. The gene calls are TRBV29-1 and TRBJ2-2; 7 bases map to TRBD1. Per the germline V gene, CDR1 is SQVTM and CDR2 is ANQGSEA. Losses at the gene ends were 7 bases for V and 1 base for J; bases not matched to a gene: 6. This CDR3 has 14 residues.

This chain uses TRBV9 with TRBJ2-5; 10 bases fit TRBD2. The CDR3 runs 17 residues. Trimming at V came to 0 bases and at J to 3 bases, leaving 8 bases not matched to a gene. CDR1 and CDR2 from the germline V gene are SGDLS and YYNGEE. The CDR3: CASSVELSGGAEETQYF. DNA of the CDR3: TGTGCCAGCAGCGTAGAGTTGAGCGGGGGGGCCGAAGAGACCCAGTACTTC.

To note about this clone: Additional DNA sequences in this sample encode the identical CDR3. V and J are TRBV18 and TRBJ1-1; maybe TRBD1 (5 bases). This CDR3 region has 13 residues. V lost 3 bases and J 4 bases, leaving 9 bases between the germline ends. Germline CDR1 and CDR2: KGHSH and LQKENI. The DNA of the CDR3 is TGTGCCAGCTCACCGAGCGGGGGCACTGAAGCTTTCTTT. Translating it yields CASSPSGGTEAFF. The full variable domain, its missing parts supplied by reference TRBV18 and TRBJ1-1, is NAGVMQNPRHLVRRRGQEARLRCSPMKGHSHVYWYRQLPEEGLKFMVYLQKENIIDESGMPKERFSAEFPKEGPSILRIQQVVRGDSAAYFCASSPSGGTEAFFGQGTRLTVV.

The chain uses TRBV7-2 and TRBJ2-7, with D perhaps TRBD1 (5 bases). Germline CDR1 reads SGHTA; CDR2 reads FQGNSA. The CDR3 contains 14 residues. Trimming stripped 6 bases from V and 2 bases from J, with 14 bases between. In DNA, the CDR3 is TGTGCCAGCAGTTTAAACAGGAACCCCTACGAGCAGTACGTC. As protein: CASSLNRNPYEQYV.

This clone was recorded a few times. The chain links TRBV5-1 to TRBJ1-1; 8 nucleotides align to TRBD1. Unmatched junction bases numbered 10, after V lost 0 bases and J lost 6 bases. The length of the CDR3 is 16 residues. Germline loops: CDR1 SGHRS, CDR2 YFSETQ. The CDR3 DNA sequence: TGCGCCAGCAGCTTGGTGCAGGGGGCGCGTCAATCTGAAGCTTTCTTT. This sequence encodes CASSLVQGARQSEAFF.

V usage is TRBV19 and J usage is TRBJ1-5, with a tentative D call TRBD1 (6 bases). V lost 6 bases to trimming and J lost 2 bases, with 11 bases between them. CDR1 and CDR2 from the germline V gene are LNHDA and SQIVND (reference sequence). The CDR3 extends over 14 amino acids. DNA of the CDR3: TGTGCCAGTAGGCCGTCAGGGGGCAATCAGCCCCAGCATTTT. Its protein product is CASRPSGGNQPQHF.

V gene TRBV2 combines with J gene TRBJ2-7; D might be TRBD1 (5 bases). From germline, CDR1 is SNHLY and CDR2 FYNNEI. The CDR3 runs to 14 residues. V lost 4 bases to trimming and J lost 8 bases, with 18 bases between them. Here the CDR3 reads CASSVGKGPTQQYF. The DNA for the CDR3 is TGTGCCAGCAGTGTGGGAAAGGGGCCAACCCAGCAGTACTTC.

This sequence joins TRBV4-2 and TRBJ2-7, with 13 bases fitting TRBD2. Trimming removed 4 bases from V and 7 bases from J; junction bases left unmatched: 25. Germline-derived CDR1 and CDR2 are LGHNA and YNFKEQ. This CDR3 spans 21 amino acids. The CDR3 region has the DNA TGTGCCAGCAGCCCAACAGGGCCCGGTGGACTAGCGGGAGTGAAAGGTCGGGAGCAGTACTTC. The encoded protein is CASSPTGPGGLAGVKGREQYF.